The rows below give T cell receptor beta chains drawn from one sample of a study of control samples from healthy donors and cancer patients. Using immunoSEQ multiplex PCR, the repertoire was profiled, and TCRdb retains in-frame clones only, with some absent. The sample holds fewer than 85,000 clones, 90% to 95% seen once. Source material: blood. The receptor set was obtained from a man aged 30-40 years in good health. The CDR3 runs from the conserved cysteine through the conserved F or W. D genes are given only for firm matches. Size values are once, few and many counts, or a class for expanded clones, and some rows have none.

cdr3_aa | cdr3_nt | clone_size | d_call | j_call | v_call
CASSIGGVGDTQYF | TGCGCCAGCAGCATAGGAGGGGTCGGGGATACGCAGTATTTT | few | - | TRBJ2-3 | TRBV5-1
CASSRTEGQTNTEAFF | TGTGCCAGCTCTCGTACGGAGGGACAGACGAACACTGAAGCTTTCTTT | - | TRBD1 | TRBJ1-1 | TRBV18
CASSLYRDGTNEKLFF | TGTGCCAGCAGTTTATACAGGGATGGGACTAATGAAAAACTGTTTTTT | once | - | TRBJ1-4 | TRBV27
CASSTTGGPDTGELFF | TGTGCCAGCTCTACTACGGGAGGCCCTGACACCGGGGAGCTGTTTTTT | - | TRBD2 | TRBJ2-2 | TRBV18
CSASRRPSGASDYEQYF | TGCAGTGCTAGTAGGCGGCCAAGTGGGGCTTCGGACTACGAGCAGTACTTC | - | - | TRBJ2-7 | TRBV20-1
CASRFPRRDYGNSYEQYF | TGTGCCAGCAGGTTCCCCAGGAGGGATTATGGGAACTCCTACGAGCAGTACTTC | - | - | TRBJ2-7 | TRBV2
CASSLLTGGNGYTF | TGTGCCAGCAGCTTACTGACAGGAGGAAATGGCTACACCTTC | - | - | TRBJ1-2 | TRBV7-9
CASSPTLAAWNNEQFF | TGTGCCAGCAGCCCTACACTAGCGGCATGGAACAATGAGCAGTTCTTC | - | TRBD2 | TRBJ2-1 | TRBV28
CASSESGVNQPQHF | TGCGCCAGCAGTGAGTCGGGGGTTAATCAGCCCCAGCATTTT | - | - | TRBJ1-5 | TRBV10-2
CASSFMGGETQYF | TGTGCCAGCAGTTTCATGGGTGGAGAGACCCAGTACTTC | - | - | TRBJ2-5 | TRBV12-3/TRBV12-4
CATRADRDSLQETQYF | TGTGCCACCAGGGCGGACCGGGACAGCCTCCAAGAGACCCAGTACTTC | - | TRBD1 | TRBJ2-5 | TRBV24-1
CASSLGGLTEAFF | TGTGCCAGCAGTTTAGGTGGGCTCACTGAAGCTTTCTTT | - | - | TRBJ1-1 | TRBV27
CASSKQGNTEAFF | TGTGCCAGCAGTAAACAGGGGAACACTGAAGCTTTCTTT | - | - | TRBJ1-1 | TRBV6-5
CASSPTSAAPRETQYF | TGTGCCAGCAGCCCGACTAGCGCGGCACCCAGGGAGACCCAGTACTTC | - | TRBD2 | TRBJ2-5 | TRBV7-2
CATSESLNQPQHF | TGTGCCACCAGCGAGTCCCTGAATCAGCCCCAGCATTTT | - | - | TRBJ1-5 | TRBV15
CASRHPAGVYEQYF | TGTGCCAGCAGACACCCAGCGGGGGTCTACGAGCAGTACTTC | once | TRBD2 | TRBJ2-7 | TRBV11-2
CASSFIRGPNSYEQYF | TGTGCCAGCAGCTTCATCAGGGGCCCCAACTCCTACGAGCAGTACTTC | - | - | TRBJ2-7 | TRBV7-9
CASSSPTYEQYF | TGTGCCAGCAGTTCCCCCACCTACGAGCAGTACTTC | - | - | TRBJ2-7 | TRBV27
CASSYGTSHNEQFF | TGTGCCAGCAGTTACGGGACTAGCCACAATGAGCAGTTCTTC | - | TRBD2 | TRBJ2-1 | TRBV6-2/TRBV6-3
CASSVGEAREQYF | TGTGCCAGCAGCGTTGGAGAAGCCCGGGAGCAGTACTTC | - | - | TRBJ2-7 | TRBV9
CASSSGLAQIYNEQFF | TGTGCCAGCAGCTCAGGACTAGCCCAAATTTACAATGAGCAGTTCTTC | once | TRBD2 | TRBJ2-1 | TRBV7-2
CASSLQQGYNQPQHF | TGTGCCAGCTCACTCCAACAGGGTTACAATCAGCCCCAGCATTTT | - | - | TRBJ1-5 | TRBV18
CASSVNSLTDTQYF | TGTGCCAGCAGTGTAAACAGCCTCACAGATACGCAGTATTTT | - | - | TRBJ2-3 | TRBV25-1
CASSSGKLGELFF | TGTGCCAGCAGTTCCGGCAAGTTAGGGGAGCTGTTTTTT | - | - | TRBJ2-2 | TRBV27
CASRGGTEDEKLFF | TGTGCCAGCAGGGGGGGGACAGAGGATGAAAAACTGTTTTTT | - | TRBD1 | TRBJ1-4 | TRBV2
CASSYLGGTPGTGELFF | TGTGCCAGCAGTTATTTAGGGGGCACCCCAGGGACCGGGGAGCTGTTTTTT | - | TRBD1 | TRBJ2-2 | TRBV6-2/TRBV6-3
CASRSSGAGLGLFF | TGTGCCAGCAGATCCTCCGGGGCGGGGTTGGGGCTGTTTTTT | - | - | TRBJ1-4 | TRBV2
CAWSLGAQYGYTF | TGTGCCTGGAGCCTGGGGGCCCAGTATGGCTACACCTTC | - | - | TRBJ1-2 | TRBV30
CASSLSRDEKLFF | TGTGCCAGCAGCTTAAGCAGGGATGAAAAACTGTTTTTT | - | - | TRBJ1-4 | TRBV7-2
CASSLRLADTQYF | TGTGCCAGCAGCCTTCGGTTGGCGGATACGCAGTATTTT | - | - | TRBJ2-3 | TRBV3-1/TRBV3-2
CASSEALSQAPSF | TGTGCCAGCAGTGAAGCGCTGAGTCAGGCCCCTAGCTTT | - | - | TRBJ1-1 | TRBV6-1
CASSSWTGKAEQYF | TGTGCCAGCAGCTCGTGGACAGGGAAGGCCGAGCAGTACTTC | - | TRBD1 | TRBJ2-7 | TRBV5-5
CASSERRTEAFF | TGTGCCAGCAGTGAAAGGCGCACTGAAGCTTTCTTT | once | - | TRBJ1-1 | TRBV2
CASSIFGELFF | TGTGCCAGCAGCATCTTTGGGGAGCTGTTTTTT | once | - | TRBJ2-2 | TRBV2
CASSQSRGGSYEQYF | TGTGCCAGCAGCCAGTCGCGGGGGGGCTCTTACGAGCAGTACTTC | - | TRBD2 | TRBJ2-7 | TRBV4-2
CASSKGVTTNEKLFF | TGCGCCAGCAGTAAGGGGGTCACAACTAATGAAAAACTGTTTTTT | once | - | TRBJ1-4 | TRBV10-1
CAISESVSAEAFF | TGTGCCATCAGTGAGTCGGTGTCAGCAGAAGCTTTCTTT | once | - | TRBJ1-1 | TRBV10-3
CASSPAGGPDNEKLFF | TGTGCCAGCAGCCCGGCGGGCGGCCCAGACAATGAAAAACTGTTTTTT | - | - | TRBJ1-4 | TRBV9
CASSPAWRGSGYGYTF | TGTGCCAGCAGCCCGGCATGGAGGGGCTCGGGCTATGGCTACACCTTC | - | - | TRBJ1-2 | TRBV14
CAITQRQGQDEQYF | TGTGCCATCACCCAGCGACAGGGTCAGGACGAGCAGTACTTC | - | TRBD1 | TRBJ2-7 | TRBV10-3
CASGIQGNYGYTF | TGTGCCAGCGGAATTCAGGGGAACTATGGCTACACCTTC | - | - | TRBJ1-2 | TRBV6-5
CASSARLSGRTPHTDTQYF | TGTGCCAGCAGCGCCCGACTTAGCGGGAGGACCCCTCACACAGATACGCAGTATTTT | - | TRBD2 | TRBJ2-3 | TRBV9
CASSLTSGSYEQYF | TGCGCCAGCAGCTTAACTAGCGGCTCCTACGAGCAGTACTTC | - | TRBD2 | TRBJ2-7 | TRBV5-1
CASSLPTDTQYF | TGTGCCAGCAGCTTACCCACAGATACGCAGTATTTT | - | - | TRBJ2-3 | TRBV7-6
CASSQFAGVSYEQYF | TGCGCCAGCAGCCAATTCGCAGGGGTGTCCTACGAGCAGTACTTC | - | - | TRBJ2-7 | TRBV4-3
CASSAGQAFRTQYF | TGTGCCAGTAGTGCCGGACAGGCATTCCGTACGCAGTATTTT | - | TRBD1 | TRBJ2-3 | TRBV19
CASSLWTASYEQYF | TGCGCCAGCAGCTTGTGGACAGCTTCCTACGAGCAGTACTTC | once | - | TRBJ2-7 | TRBV5-1
CASSESTSGQETQYF | TGTGCCAGCAGTGAATCGACTAGCGGCCAAGAGACCCAGTACTTC | - | TRBD2 | TRBJ2-5 | TRBV2
CASSMRLADFTDTQYF | TGTGCCAGCAGCATGCGACTAGCGGACTTCACAGATACGCAGTATTTT | - | TRBD2 | TRBJ2-3 | TRBV5-4
CASSQGHIQYF | TGTGCCAGCAGTCAGGGTCATATTCAGTACTTC | - | - | TRBJ2-4 | TRBV3-1/TRBV3-2
CASSDAVVGGTEAFF | TGTGCCAGCAGTGACGCGGTGGTGGGGGGCACTGAAGCTTTCTTT | - | - | TRBJ1-1 | TRBV6-1
CASSQVGGGFKNIQYF | TGCGCCAGCAGCCAAGTAGGGGGGGGTTTCAAAAACATTCAGTACTTC | - | - | TRBJ2-4 | TRBV4-1
CASSSAPGTGGTQYF | TGTGCCAGCAGCAGCGCGCCTGGGACCGGGGGGACCCAGTACTTC | - | - | TRBJ2-5 | TRBV7-2
CASSIGQGGDTQYF | TGTGCCAGCAGTATAGGACAGGGGGGCGATACGCAGTATTTT | - | TRBD1 | TRBJ2-3 | TRBV28
CASSRQGAQGYTF | TGTGCCAGCAGTCGACAGGGGGCACAGGGCTACACCTTC | - | TRBD1 | TRBJ1-2 | TRBV6-6
CASSSYRGYTDTQYF | TGTGCCAGCAGCTCCTACAGGGGTTACACAGATACGCAGTATTTT | once | TRBD1 | TRBJ2-3 | TRBV7-3
CASSPTPMNTEAFF | TGTGCCAGCAGCCCGACTCCAATGAACACTGAAGCTTTCTTT | - | - | TRBJ1-1 | TRBV11-1